This section outlines one TCR beta chain sequence together with its context. At least ten counts were recorded for this clonotype. Its antigen is unknown. No base quality information exists; no much larger clone differs at one position. The data originate from a study of T cells in Graves' hyperthyroidism and ophthalmopathy (dated by TCRdb to about 2019). Looking at the study overall: Peripheral blood samples were taken at initial diagnosis, before any treatment was given. The 95 to 100 discovery patients were randomly divided into training and test sets at a 7:3 ratio. Thyroid tissue and blood T-cell repertoires from roughly six Graves' hyperthyroidism patients were also compared in the study. Whether ophthalmopathy could be predicted prospectively was tested in an independent validation cohort made up of about 20 hyperthyroidism patients plus 17 patients who later progressed to ophthalmopathy. TCR V-J signatures able to tell the groups apart were searched for in a discovery cohort of 95 or so patients, of whom more than 40 had Graves' ophthalmopathy and around 58 had stable Graves' hyperthyroidism. The paper reports TCR Vbeta CDR3 sequencing of some 140 peripheral blood samples: 40 or so ophthalmopathy, approximately 74 hyperthyroidism and about 17 progressor patients. After blood sampling, hyperthyroidism patients were treated with methimazole at a starting dose of 30 mg daily, and ophthalmopathy patients were treated with high-dose intravenous methylprednisolone.

The TCR beta CDR3 regions were amplified from the RNA transcripts. The first round of RT-PCR for the TCR CDR3 was performed with the HTBI primer set and the Qiagen OneStep RT-PCR kit. Libraries were constructed in a second round of multiplex PCR, after which size selection and purification were performed. Paired-end sequencing of the libraries was performed with 100 bp reads on an Illumina HiSeq2000. The original pipeline was this. SOAPnuke was used to process the raw data, removing reads that contained adapters or uncalled bases, had a mean Phred below 15, or lacked an exact match to the constant primer or identifier. COPE v1.2.5 was used to merge the high-quality paired reads, and each unique nucleotide sequence was defined as a clonotype. MiTCR v1.1 was used to align the clonotypes against IMGT TRBV, TRBD and TRBJ reference segments. The analysis included only V-J combinations with a frequency above 0.0001, which together covered around 99% of the repertoires. A TCS score was defined as the ratio between F50 (clonal expansion) and ExV (chaos), using BLOSUM62-based TCRdist between CDR3 peptides within each V-J. Welch's t-statistics and random forest reduced several hundred V-J features to 10 to 15, which were used in a naive Bayes classifier (R e1071). TCRdb reanalyzed the raw reads on its own, using fastp at Q25 for trimming and MiXCR for clone calling, and kept in-frame beta chains. Every distinct CDR3 protein forms one entry, paired with its most common genes and DNA. These V and J calls rely on TCRdb rather than the paper's analysis. The sample table shows about 640,000 distinct CDR3 sequences, and 14% are seen once. The leading ten clones occupy approximately 12% of the sample.

The research as a whole found: A 13 V-J signature model separated ophthalmopathy from stable hyperthyroidism, with around 90% sensitivity and 81% to 82% specificity in cross-validation and 80%/75% in testing. Most expanded thyroid clonotypes (frequency above 0.001) were also detected in blood, a finding suggesting that blood repertoires may reflect thyroid immune responses. Sample size was not statistically predetermined, and investigators were not blinded to group allocation. In validation, the model predicted progression to ophthalmopathy with roughly 70% sensitivity and roughly 72% specificity, a median of approximately 6.5 months before onset.

Deletion took 1 base off V and 0 bases off J, with a span of 13 bases between the germline ends. The germline V gene provides CDR1 MDHEN and CDR2 SYDVKM. Including the terminal cysteine and phenylalanine, the CDR3 comprises 16 residues. Kept here is only the CDR3 DNA, which spans 48 bases and is read in frame from base 1. Moderately to severely active disease, a Clinical Activity Score of at least 3, a NOSPECS grade of at least 4, and a duration under 3 months were present in ophthalmopathy patients. The study excluded patients with uncontrolled infections, other autoimmune diseases, pregnancy or lactation. Diagnoses were established on the basis of clinical symptoms, serum thyroxine and TRAb, thyroid ultrasound, and orbital computed tomography. PBMCs were separated from 7.5 to 10 ml of fresh peripheral blood using Ficoll-Paque density gradient centrifugation. Trizol reagent was used to extract total RNA, and RNA quality was then checked on an Agilent 2100 Bioanalyzer.

The sequence came from a woman aged 50 to 60 with Graves' ophthalmopathy. The specimen was blood. This chain is built from TRBV28 and TRBJ2-7; no D gene is confidently identified. The DNA is as follows: TGTGCCAGCAGTTTATCCCGGGCACGAAGCTCCTACGAGCAGTACTTC. Translated, it gives CASSLSRARSSYEQYF.